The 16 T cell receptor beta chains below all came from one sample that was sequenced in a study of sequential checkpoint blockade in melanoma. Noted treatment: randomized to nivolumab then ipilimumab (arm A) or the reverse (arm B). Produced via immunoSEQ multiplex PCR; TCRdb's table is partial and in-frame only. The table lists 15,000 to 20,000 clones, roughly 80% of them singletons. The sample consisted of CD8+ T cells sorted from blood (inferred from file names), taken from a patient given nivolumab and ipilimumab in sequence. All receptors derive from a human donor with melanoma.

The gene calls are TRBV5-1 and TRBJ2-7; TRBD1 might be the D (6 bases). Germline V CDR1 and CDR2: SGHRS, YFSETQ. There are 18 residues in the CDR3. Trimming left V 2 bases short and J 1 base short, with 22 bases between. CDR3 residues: CASSLQNTGTSLSYEQYF. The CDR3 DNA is TGCGCCAGCAGCTTACAGAACACCGGGACAAGCCTATCCTACGAGCAGTACTTC.

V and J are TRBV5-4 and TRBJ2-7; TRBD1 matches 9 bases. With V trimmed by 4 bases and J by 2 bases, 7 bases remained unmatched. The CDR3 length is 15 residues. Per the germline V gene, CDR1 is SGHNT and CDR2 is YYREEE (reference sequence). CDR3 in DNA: TGTGCCAGCAGCGGCGGACAGGGGAGGACCTACGAGCAGTACTTC. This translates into CASSGGQGRTYEQYF.

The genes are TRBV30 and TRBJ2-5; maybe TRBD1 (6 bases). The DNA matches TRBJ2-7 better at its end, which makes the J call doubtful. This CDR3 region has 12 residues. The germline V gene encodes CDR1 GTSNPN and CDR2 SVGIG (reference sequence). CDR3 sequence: CAWGDIYYEQYF. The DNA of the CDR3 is TGTGCCTGGGGGGACATTTACTACGAGCAGTACTTC.

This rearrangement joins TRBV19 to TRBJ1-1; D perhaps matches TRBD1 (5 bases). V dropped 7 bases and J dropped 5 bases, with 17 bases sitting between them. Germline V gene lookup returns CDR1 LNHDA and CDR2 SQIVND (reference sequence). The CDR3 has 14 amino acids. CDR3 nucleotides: TGTGCCAGTATTGGGGGAAGGAGGGGAACTGAAGCTTTCTTT. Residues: CASIGGRRGTEAFF.

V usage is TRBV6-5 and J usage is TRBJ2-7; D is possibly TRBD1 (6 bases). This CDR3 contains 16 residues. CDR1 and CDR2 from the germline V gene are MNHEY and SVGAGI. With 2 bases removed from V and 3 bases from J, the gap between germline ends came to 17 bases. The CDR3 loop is CASSYVGALSVYEQYF. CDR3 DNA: TGTGCCAGCAGTTACGTGGGGGCACTATCGGTCTACGAGCAGTACTTC.

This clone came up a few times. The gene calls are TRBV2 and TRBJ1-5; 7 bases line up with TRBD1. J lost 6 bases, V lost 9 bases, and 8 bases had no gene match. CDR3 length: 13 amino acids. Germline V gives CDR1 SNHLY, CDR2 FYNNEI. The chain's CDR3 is CASWEGGLQPQHF. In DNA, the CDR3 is TGTGCCAGTTGGGAAGGGGGCCTTCAGCCCCAGCATTTT.

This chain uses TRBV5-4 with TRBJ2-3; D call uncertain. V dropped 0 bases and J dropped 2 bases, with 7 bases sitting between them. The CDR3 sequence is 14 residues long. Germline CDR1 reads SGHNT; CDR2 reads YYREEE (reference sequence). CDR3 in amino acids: CASSLEQNTDTQYF. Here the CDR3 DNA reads TGTGCCAGCAGCTTGGAACAGAACACAGATACGCAGTATTTT. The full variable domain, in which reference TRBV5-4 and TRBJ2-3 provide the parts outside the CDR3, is ETGVTQSPTHLIKTRGQQVTLRCSSQSGHNTVSWYQQALGQGPQFIFQYYREEENGRGNFPPRFSGLQFPNYSSELNVNALELDDSALYLCASSLEQNTDTQYFGPGTRLTVL.

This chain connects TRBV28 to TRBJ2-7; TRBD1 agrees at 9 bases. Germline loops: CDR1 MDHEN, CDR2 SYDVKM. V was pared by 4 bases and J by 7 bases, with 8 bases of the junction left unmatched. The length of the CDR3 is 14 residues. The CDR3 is CASSSAQGASEQYF. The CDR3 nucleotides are TGTGCCAGCAGTTCCGCACAGGGGGCGAGTGAGCAGTACTTC.

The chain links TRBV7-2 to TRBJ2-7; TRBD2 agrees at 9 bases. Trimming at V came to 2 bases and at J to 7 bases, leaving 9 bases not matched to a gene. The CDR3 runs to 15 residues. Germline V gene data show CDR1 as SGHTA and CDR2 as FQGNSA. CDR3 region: CASSLFKRGAGEQYF. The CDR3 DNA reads TGTGCCAGCAGCTTATTTAAGCGGGGGGCGGGTGAGCAGTACTTC.

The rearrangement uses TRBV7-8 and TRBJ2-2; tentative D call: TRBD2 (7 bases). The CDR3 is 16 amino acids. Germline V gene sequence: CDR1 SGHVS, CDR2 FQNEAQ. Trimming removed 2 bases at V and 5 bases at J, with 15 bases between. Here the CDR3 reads CASSLRRGRITGELFF. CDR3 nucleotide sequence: TGTGCCAGCAGCTTACGGCGGGGGCGGATAACCGGGGAGCTGTTTTTT.

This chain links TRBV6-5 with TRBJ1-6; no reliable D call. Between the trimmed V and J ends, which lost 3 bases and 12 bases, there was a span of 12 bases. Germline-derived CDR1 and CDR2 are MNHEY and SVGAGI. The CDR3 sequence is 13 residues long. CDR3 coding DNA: TGTGCCAGCAGTTATGATCTCCGGGAACCCCTCCACTTT. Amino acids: CASSYDLREPLHF.

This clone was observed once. The CDR3 loop reads CASSRTSGGPYEQYF. The CDR3 DNA reads TGTGCCAGCAGCCGGACTAGCGGAGGGCCCTACGAGCAGTACTTC. This chain joins TRBV7-9 and TRBJ2-7, with 10 bases fitting TRBD2. CDR1 and CDR2 from the germline V gene are SEHNR and FQNEAQ (reference sequence). This CDR3 region has 15 residues. V lost 5 bases, J lost 2 bases, and 6 bases stayed unmatched.

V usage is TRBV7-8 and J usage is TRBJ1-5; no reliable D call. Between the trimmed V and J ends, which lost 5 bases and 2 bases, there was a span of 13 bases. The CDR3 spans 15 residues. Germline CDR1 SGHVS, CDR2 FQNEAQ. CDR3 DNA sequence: TGTGCCAGCAGCCCCGGAGCTGGAGGCAATCAGCCCCAGCATTTT. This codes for CASSPGAGGNQPQHF.

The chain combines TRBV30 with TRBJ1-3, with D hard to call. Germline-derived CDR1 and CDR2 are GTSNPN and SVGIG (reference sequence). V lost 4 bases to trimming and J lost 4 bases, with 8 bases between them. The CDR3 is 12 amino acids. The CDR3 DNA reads TGTGCCTGGATGTCTTCCGGAAACACCATATATTTT. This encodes CAWMSSGNTIYF.

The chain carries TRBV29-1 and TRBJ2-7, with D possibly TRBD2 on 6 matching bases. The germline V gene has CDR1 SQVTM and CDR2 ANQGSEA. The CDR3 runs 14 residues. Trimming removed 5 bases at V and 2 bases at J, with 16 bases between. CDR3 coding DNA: TGCAGCGTTCGAGAGGGTGGGGGGACCTACGAGCAGTACTTC. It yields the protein CSVREGGGTYEQYF.

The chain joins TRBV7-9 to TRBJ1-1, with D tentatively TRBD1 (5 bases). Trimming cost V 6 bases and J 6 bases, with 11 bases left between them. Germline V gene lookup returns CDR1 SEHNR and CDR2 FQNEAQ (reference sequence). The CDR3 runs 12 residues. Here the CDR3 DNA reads TGTGCCAGCAGTTGGGTGGGGCCTGAAGCTTTCTTT. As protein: CASSWVGPEAFF.